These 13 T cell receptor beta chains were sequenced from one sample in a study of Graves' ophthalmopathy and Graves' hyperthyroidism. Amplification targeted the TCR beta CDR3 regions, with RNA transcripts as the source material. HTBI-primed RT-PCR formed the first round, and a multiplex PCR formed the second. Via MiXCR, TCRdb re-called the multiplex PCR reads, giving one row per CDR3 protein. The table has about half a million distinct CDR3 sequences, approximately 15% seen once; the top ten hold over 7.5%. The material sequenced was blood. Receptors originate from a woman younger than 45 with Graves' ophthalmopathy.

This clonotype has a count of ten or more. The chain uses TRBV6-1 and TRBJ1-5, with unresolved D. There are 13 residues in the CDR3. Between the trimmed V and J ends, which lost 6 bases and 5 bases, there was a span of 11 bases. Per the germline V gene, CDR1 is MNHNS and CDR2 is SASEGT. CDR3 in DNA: TGTGCCAGCAGCCCCAACACAGATCAGCCCCAGCATTTT. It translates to CASSPNTDQPQHF.

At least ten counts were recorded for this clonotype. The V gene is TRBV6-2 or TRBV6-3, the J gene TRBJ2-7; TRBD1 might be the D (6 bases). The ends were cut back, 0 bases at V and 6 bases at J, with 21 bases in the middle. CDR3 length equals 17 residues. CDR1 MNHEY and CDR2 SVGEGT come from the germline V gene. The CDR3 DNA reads TGTGCCAGCAGTTACTCGTTAGGCGACAGGCCGGGACGCGAGCAGTACTTC. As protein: CASSYSLGDRPGREQYF.

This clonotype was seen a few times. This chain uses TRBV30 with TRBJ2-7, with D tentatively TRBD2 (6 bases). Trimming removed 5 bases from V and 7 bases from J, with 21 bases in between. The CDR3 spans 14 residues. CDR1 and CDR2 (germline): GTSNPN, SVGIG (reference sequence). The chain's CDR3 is CAWSVGTGRWEQYF. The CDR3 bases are TGTGCCTGGTCGGTCGGGACTGGGCGTTGGGAGCAGTACTTC.

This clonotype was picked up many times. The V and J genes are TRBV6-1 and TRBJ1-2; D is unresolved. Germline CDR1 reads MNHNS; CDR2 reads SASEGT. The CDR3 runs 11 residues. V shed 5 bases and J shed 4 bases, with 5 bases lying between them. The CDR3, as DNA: TGTGCCAGCAGTCAGGCCTATGGCTACACCTTC. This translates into CASSQAYGYTF.

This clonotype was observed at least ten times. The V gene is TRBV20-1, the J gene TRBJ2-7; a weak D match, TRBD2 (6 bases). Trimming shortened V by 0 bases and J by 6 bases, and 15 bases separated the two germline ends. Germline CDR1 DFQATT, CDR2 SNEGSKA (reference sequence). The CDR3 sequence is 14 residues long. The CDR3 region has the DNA TGCAGTGCTAGAGAGGGGGGAGAGGTAGGCGAGCAGTACTTC. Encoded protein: CSAREGGEVGEQYF.

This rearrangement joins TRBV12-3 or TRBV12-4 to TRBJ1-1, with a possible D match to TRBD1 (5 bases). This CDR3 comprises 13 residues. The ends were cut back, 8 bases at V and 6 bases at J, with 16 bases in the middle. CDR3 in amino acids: CASGGVVIAEAFF. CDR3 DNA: TGTGCCAGCGGGGGGGTGGTTATTGCTGAAGCTTTCTTT.

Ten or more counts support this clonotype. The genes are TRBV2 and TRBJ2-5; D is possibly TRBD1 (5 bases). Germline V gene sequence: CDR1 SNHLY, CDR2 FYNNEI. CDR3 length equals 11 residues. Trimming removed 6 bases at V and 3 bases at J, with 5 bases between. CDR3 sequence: CASRGEETQYF. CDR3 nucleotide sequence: TGTGCCAGCAGAGGGGAAGAGACCCAGTACTTC.

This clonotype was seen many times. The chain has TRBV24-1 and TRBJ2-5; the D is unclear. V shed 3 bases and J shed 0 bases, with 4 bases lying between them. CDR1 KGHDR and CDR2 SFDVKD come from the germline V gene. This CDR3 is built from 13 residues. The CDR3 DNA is TGTGCCACCAGTGATGTACACCAAGAGACCCAGTACTTC. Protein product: CATSDVHQETQYF.

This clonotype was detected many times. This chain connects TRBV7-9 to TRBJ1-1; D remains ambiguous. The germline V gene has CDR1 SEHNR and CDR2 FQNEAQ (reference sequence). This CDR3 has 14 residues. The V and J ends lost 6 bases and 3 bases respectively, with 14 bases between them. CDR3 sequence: CASRVYTGYTEAFF. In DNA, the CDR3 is TGTGCCAGCAGAGTATACACGGGCTACACTGAAGCTTTCTTT.

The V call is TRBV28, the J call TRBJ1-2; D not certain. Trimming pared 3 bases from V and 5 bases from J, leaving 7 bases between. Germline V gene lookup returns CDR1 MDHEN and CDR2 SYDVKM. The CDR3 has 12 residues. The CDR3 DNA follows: TGTGCCAGCAGTTTTTACAAGTATGGCTACACCTTC. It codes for CASSFYKYGYTF.

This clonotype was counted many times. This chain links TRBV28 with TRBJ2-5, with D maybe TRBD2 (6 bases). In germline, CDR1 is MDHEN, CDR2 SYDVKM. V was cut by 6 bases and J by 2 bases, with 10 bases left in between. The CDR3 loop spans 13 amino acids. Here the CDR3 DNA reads TGTGCCAGCAGATCCGGGGGTCAAGAGACCCAGTACTTC. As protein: CASRSGGQETQYF.

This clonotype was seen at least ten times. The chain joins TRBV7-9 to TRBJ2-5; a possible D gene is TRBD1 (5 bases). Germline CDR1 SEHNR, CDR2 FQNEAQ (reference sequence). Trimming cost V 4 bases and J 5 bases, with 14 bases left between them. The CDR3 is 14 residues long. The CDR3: CASSSPGAPETQYF. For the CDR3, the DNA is TGTGCCAGCAGCTCACCTGGGGCGCCGGAGACCCAGTACTTC.

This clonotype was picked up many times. Here the CDR3 reads CASSPAGRVDTVQETQYF. The CDR3, as DNA: TGTGCCAGCAGTCCAGCAGGGCGGGTTGATACAGTCCAAGAGACCCAGTACTTC. The chain couples TRBV12-3 or TRBV12-4 to TRBJ2-5; perhaps D is TRBD1 or TRBD2 (5 bases each). V was clipped by 5 bases and J by 1 base, with 23 bases between them. The CDR3 runs to 18 residues.